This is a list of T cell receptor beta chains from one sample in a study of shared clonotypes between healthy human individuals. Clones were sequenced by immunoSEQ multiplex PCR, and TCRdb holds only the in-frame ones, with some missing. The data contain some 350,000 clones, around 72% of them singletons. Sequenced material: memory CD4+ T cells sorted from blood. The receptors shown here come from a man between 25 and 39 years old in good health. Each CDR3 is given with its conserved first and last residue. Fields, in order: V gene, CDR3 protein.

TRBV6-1	CASSLGGTVGEQFF
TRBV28	CASSRGQPQHF
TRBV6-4	CASSGSGTDTQYF
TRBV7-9	CASSLDRTGELFF
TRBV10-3	CATAGTSGRLEQYF
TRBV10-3	CAIRPGTGTDTQYF
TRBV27	CASSFSGTDTQYF
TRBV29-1	CSGRAGQETQYF
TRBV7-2	CASSLSRRETQYF
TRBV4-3	CASSQEAVLSGNTIYF
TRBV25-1	CASSETPLSGRNEQFF
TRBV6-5	CASSSLGPAQPQHF
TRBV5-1	CASSLQGAPYEQYF
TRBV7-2	CASSLVSSYEQYF
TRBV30	CAWSASSHNEKLFF
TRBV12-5	CASGLETGTNYEQYF